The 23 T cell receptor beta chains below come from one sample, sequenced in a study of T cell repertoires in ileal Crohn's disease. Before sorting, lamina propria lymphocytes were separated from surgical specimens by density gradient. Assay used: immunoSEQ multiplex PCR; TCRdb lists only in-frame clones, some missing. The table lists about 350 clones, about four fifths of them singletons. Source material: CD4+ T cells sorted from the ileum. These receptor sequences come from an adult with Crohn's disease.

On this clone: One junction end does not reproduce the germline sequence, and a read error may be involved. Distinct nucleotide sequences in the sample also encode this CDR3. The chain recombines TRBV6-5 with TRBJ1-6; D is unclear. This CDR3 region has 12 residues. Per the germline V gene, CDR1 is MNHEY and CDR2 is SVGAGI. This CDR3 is CASSNYNSPLHF. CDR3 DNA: TGTGCCAGCAGCAACTATAATTCACCCCTTCACTTT.

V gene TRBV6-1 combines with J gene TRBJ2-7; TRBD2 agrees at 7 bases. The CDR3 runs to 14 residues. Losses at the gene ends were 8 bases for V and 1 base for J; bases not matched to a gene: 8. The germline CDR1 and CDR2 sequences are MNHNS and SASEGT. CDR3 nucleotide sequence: TGTGCCAGCGGGAGGGAGAGGAAATCCTACGAGCAGTACGTC. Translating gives CASGRERKSYEQYV.

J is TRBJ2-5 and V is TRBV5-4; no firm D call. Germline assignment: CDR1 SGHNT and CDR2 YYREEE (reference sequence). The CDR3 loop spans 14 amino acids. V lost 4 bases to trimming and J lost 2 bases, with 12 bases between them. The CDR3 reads CASSTPSKQETQYF. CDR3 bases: TGTGCCAGCAGCACGCCTTCTAAACAAGAGACCCAGTACTTC.

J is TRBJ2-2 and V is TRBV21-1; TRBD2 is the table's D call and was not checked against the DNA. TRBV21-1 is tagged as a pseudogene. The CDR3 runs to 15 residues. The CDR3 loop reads CASSMASVRTGELFF. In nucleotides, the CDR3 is TGTGCCAGCAGCATGGCTAGCGTTCGCACCGGGGAGCTGTTTTTT.

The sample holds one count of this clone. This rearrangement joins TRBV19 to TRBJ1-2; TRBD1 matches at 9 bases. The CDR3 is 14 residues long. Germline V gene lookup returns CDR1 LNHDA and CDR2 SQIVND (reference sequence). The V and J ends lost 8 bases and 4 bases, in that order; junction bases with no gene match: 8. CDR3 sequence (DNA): TGTGCCAGTGCCGCGGGACAGGGTGGCTATGGCTACACCTTC. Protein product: CASAAGQGGYGYTF.

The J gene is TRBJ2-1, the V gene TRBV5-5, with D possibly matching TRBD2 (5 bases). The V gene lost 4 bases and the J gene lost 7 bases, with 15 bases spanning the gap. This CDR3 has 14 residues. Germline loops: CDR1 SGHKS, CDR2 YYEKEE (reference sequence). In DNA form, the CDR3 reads TGTGCCAGCAGCGGGGAGACCGGGGTAAATGAGCAGTTCTTC. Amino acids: CASSGETGVNEQFF. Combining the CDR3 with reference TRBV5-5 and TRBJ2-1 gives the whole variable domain DAGVTQSPTHLIKTRGQQVTLRCSPISGHKSVSWYQQVLGQGPQFIFQYYEKEERGRGNFPDRFSARQFPNYSSELNVNALLLGDSALYLCASSGETGVNEQFFGPGTRLTVL.

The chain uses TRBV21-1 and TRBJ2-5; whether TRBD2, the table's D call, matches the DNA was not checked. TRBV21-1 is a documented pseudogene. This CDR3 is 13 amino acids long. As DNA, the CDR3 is TGTGCCAGCAGATTGCGTTTATCTGAGACCCAGTACTTC. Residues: CASRLRLSETQYF.

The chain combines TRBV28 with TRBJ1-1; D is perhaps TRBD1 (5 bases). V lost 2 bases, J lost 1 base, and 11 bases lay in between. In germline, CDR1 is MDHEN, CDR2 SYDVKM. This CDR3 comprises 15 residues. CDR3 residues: CASSLRGGRNTEAFF. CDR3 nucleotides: TGTGCCAGCAGTTTACGGGGGGGACGGAACACTGAAGCTTTCTTT. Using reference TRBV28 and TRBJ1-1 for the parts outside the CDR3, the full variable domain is DVKVTQSSRYLVKRTGEKVFLECVQDMDHENMFWYRQDPGLGLRLIYFSYDVKMKEKGDIPEGYSVSREKKERFSLILESASTNQTSMYLCASSLRGGRNTEAFFGQGTRLTVV.

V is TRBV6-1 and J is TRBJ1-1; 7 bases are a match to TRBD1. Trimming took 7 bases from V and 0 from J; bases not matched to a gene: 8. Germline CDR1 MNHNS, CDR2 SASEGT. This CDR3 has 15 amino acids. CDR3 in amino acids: CASIPRGNMNTEAFF. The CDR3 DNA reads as TGTGCCAGCATCCCCAGGGGGAACATGAACACTGAAGCTTTCTTT.

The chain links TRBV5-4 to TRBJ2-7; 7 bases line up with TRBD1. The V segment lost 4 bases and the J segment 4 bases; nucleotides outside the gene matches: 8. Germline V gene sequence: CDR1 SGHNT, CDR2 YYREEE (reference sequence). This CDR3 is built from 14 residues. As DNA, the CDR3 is TGTGCCAGCAGCCCCACAGGGGAACGATACGAGCAGTACTTC. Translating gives CASSPTGERYEQYF.

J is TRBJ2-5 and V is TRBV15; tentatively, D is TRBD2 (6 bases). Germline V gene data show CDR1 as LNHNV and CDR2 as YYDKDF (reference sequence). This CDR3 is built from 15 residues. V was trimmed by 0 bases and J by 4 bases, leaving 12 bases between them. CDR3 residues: CATSREGLLGETQYF. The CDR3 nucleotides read TGTGCCACCAGCAGAGAGGGACTCCTTGGAGAGACCCAGTACTTC. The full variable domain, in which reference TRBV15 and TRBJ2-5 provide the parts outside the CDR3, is DAMVIQNPRYQVTQFGKPVTLSCSQTLNHNVMYWYQQKSSQAPKLLFHYYDKDFNNEADTPDNFQSRRPNTSFCFLDIRSPGLGDTAMYLCATSREGLLGETQYFGPGTRLLVL.

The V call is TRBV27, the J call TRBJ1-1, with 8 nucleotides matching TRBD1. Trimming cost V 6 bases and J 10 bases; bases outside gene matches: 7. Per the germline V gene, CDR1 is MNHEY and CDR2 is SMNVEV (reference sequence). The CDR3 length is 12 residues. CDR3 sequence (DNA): TGTGCCAGCAGATCAGGGGGCTCGGGAGCTTTCTTT. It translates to CASRSGGSGAFF.

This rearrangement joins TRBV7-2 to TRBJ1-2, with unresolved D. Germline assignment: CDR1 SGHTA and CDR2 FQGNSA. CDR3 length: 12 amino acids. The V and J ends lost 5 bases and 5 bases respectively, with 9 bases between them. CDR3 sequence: CASSIQLYGYTF. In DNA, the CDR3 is TGTGCCAGCAGCATACAGCTGTATGGCTACACCTTC.

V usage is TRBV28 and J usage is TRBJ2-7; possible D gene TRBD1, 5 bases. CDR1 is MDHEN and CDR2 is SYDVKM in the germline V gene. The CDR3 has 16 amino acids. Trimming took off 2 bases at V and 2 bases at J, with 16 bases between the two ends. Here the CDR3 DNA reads TGTGCCAGCAGTTTACGACCCCCAGGGAACCCCTACGAGCAGTACGTC. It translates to CASSLRPPGNPYEQYV.

The CDR3 sequence: CALSGQGNTEAFF. CDR3 coding DNA: TGTGCTTTGTCTGGGCAGGGGAACACTGAAGCTTTCTTT. V is TRBV28 and J is TRBJ1-1; perhaps TRBD1 as D (5 bases). There are 13 residues in the CDR3. Germline V CDR1 and CDR2: MDHEN, SYDVKM.

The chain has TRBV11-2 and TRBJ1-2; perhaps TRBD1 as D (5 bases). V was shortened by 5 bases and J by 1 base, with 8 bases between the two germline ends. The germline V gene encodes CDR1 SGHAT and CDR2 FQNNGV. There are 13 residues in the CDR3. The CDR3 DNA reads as TGTGCCAGCAGCACCGACAGTAACTATGGCTACACCTTC. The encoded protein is CASSTDSNYGYTF.

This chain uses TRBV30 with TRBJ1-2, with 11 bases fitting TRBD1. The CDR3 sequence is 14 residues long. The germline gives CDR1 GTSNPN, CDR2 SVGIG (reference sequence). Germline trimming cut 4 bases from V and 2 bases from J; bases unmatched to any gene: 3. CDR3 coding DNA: TGTGCCTGGACGAGGGACAGGGGGAACTATGGCTACACCTTC. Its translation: CAWTRDRGNYGYTF.

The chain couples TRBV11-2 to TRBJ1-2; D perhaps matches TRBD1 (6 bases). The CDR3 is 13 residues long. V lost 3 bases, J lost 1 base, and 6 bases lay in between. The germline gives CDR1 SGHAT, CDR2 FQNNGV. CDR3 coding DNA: TGTGCCAGCAGCTTGGACAGTAACTATGGCTACACCTTC. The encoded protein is CASSLDSNYGYTF.

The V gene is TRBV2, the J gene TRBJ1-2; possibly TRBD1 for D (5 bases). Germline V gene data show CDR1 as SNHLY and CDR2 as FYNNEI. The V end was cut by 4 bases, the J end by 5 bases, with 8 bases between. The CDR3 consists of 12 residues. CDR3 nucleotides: TGTGCCAGCAGTGTCGGGGGGTATGGCTACACCTTC. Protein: CASSVGGYGYTF. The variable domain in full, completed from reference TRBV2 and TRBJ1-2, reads EPEVTQTPSHQVTQMGQEVILRCVPISNHLYFYWYRQILGQKVEFLVSFYNNEISEKSEIFDDQFSVERPDGSNFTLKIRSTKLEDSAMYFCASSVGGYGYTFGSGTRLTVV.

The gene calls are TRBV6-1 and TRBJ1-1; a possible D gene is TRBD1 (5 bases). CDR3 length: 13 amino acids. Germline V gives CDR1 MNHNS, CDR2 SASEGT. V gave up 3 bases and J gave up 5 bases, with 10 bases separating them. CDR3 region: CASSDHRGTEAFF. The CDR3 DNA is TGTGCCAGCAGTGATCATCGGGGGACTGAAGCTTTCTTT.

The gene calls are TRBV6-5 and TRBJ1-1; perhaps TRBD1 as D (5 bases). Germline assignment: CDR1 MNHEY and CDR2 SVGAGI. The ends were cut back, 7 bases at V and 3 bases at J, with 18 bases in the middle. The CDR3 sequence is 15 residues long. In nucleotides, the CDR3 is TGTGCCAGCATCCTCAACGGGGGGAGTTACACTGAAGCTTTCTTT. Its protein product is CASILNGGSYTEAFF.

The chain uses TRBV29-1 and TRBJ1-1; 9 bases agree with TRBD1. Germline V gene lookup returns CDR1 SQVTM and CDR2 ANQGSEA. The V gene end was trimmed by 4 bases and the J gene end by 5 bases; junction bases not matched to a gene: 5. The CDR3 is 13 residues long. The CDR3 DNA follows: TGCAGCGTTGTGGAGACAGGGGGAACTGAAGCTTTCTTT. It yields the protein CSVVETGGTEAFF.

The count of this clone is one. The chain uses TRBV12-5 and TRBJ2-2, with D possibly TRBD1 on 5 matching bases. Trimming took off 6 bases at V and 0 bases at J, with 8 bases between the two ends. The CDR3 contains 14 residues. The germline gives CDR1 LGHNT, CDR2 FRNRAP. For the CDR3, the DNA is TGTGCTAGTGGCCGACAGACGAACACCGGGGAGCTGTTTTTT. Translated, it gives CASGRQTNTGELFF.